These 15 T cell receptor beta chains were sequenced from one sample in a study of cytomegalovirus exposure and HLA in healthy donors. The PCR was carried out with 60 Vbeta primers and 13 Jbeta primers. Produced via immunoSEQ multiplex PCR; TCRdb's table is partial and in-frame only. Of some 170,000 clones listed, just over 75% are singletons. Sequencing used PBMCs. The receptors here all came from a woman aged 60-70 years in good health and CMV-seropositive.

The gene calls are TRBV5-1 and TRBJ1-1; the D is unclear. The germline V gene has CDR1 SGHRS and CDR2 YFSETQ. V was cut by 4 bases and J by 1 base, with 11 bases left in between. The CDR3 extends over 14 amino acids. The CDR3 sequence is CASSTRAANTEAFF. The CDR3 DNA reads as TGCGCCAGCAGCACCCGTGCGGCGAACACTGAAGCTTTCTTT.

The chain employs TRBV16 and TRBJ2-1; 9 positions match TRBD1. The CDR3 sequence is 15 residues long. CDR1 and CDR2 (germline): KGHSY, FQNENV. The trim removed 4 bases at V and 5 bases at J, leaving 6 bases unmatched. The chain's CDR3 is CASSPDRGHDNEQFF. The CDR3 region has the DNA TGTGCCAGCAGCCCGGACAGGGGACACGACAATGAGCAGTTCTTC.

This chain uses TRBV7-2 with TRBJ2-3; 8 bases match TRBD2. Germline lookup yields CDR1 SGHTA and CDR2 FQGNSA. The ends lost 2 bases at V and 2 bases at J; junction bases unmatched: 3. CDR3 length: 15 amino acids. The CDR3 region has the DNA TGTGCCAGCAGCTTACAGCGGGGGCCCACAGATACGCAGTATTTT. Amino acid sequence: CASSLQRGPTDTQYF.

The CDR3 region is CASSQDRGANYGYTF. The CDR3 bases are TGCGCCAGCAGCCAAGATCGGGGGGCTAACTATGGCTACACCTTC. The chain has TRBV4-3 and TRBJ1-2; the D gene is possibly TRBD1 (5 bases). Germline V lookup: CDR1 LGHNA, CDR2 YSLEER. V shed 0 bases and J shed 0 bases, with 8 bases lying between them. This CDR3 has 15 amino acids.

This sequence joins TRBV19 and TRBJ2-7, with 12 bases fitting TRBD2. Losses at the gene ends were 4 bases for V and 6 bases for J; bases not matched to a gene: 10. The CDR3 spans 16 residues. The germline CDR1 and CDR2 sequences are LNHDA and SQIVND (reference sequence). The CDR3: CASSRELAGGSREQYF. The CDR3 nucleotides are TGTGCCAGTAGTAGGGAACTAGCGGGAGGTTCTCGCGAGCAGTACTTC.

The rearrangement joins TRBV19 to TRBJ1-2; 7 bases are a match to TRBD1. Germline lookup yields CDR1 LNHDA and CDR2 SQIVND (reference sequence). V shed 5 bases, J shed 9 bases, and the junction held 6 bases outside the gene matches. CDR3 length: 12 residues. CDR3: CASSEDRRSYTF. The CDR3, as DNA: TGTGCCAGTAGTGAGGACAGGAGGAGCTACACCTTC. Supplemented by reference TRBV19 and TRBJ1-2, the full variable domain reads DGGITQSPKYLFRKEGQNVTLSCEQNLNHDAMYWYRQDPGQGLRLIYYSQIVNDFQKGDIAEGYSVSREKKESFPLTVTSAQKNPTAFYLCASSEDRRSYTFGSGTRLTVV.

This clone has just a few counts. The rearrangement joins TRBV6-6 to TRBJ2-7; the match to TRBD2 covers 9 bases. CDR1 and CDR2 from the germline V gene are MNHNY and SVGAGI (reference sequence). CDR3 size: 16 residues. After removal of 5 bases from V and 4 bases from J, the junction contained 12 bases not matched to a gene. The CDR3 reads CASSRTVGTSTYEQYF. Here the CDR3 DNA reads TGTGCCAGCAGTAGAACCGTTGGGACTAGCACTTACGAGCAGTACTTC.

The V call is TRBV7-2, the J call TRBJ2-3; the D is unclear. The CDR3 loop spans 15 amino acids. The germline CDR1 and CDR2 sequences are SGHTA and FQGNSA. V gave up 1 base and J gave up 1 base, with 9 bases separating them. The CDR3 DNA is TGTGCCAGCAGCTTAGGTGGCGGCGGCACAGATACGCAGTATTTT. Its protein product is CASSLGGGGTDTQYF.

This chain uses TRBV9 with TRBJ2-7, with TRBD1 as a possible D gene (5 bases). Trimming left V 0 bases short and J 5 bases short, with 9 bases between. The V gene's germline CDR1 is SGDLS and CDR2 YYNGEE. This CDR3 is 13 amino acids long. The CDR3 region has the DNA TGTGCCAGCAGCGTAGAAGGGGTCCACGAGCAGTACTTC. Translated, it gives CASSVEGVHEQYF.

J is TRBJ2-7 and V is TRBV28, with 7 bases identical to TRBD1. Germline CDR1 and CDR2: MDHEN and SYDVKM. V trimming: 4 bases; J trimming: 1 base; junction bases outside the gene matches: 4. The CDR3 extends over 14 amino acids. The CDR3 coding sequence is TGTGCCAGCAGTTCATCGGGACAGTCCTACGAGCAGTACTTC. Its translation is CASSSSGQSYEQYF. The whole variable domain, filled in from reference TRBV28 and TRBJ2-7, reads DVKVTQSSRYLVKRTGEKVFLECVQDMDHENMFWYRQDPGLGLRLIYFSYDVKMKEKGDIPEGYSVSREKKERFSLILESASTNQTSMYLCASSSSGQSYEQYFGPGTRLTVT.

This clone has only a few counts. The chain couples TRBV7-3 to TRBJ2-1; tentatively, D is TRBD2 (5 bases). The CDR3 runs to 13 residues. Germline CDR1 reads SGHTA; CDR2 reads FQGTGA. V lost 5 bases and J lost 5, with 10 bases in between. CDR3 sequence: CASSRAGDNEQFF. CDR3 coding DNA: TGTGCCAGCAGCCGGGCGGGCGACAATGAGCAGTTCTTC.

This chain's CDR3 is CASSLQGNEQYF. CDR3 nucleotide sequence: TGTGCCAGCAGTCTACAGGGGAACGAGCAGTACTTC. The chain has TRBV6-5 and TRBJ2-7; 7 positions agree with TRBD1. The V and J ends lost 5 bases and 5 bases, in that order; junction bases with no gene match: 3. This CDR3 region has 12 residues. Germline lookup yields CDR1 MNHEY and CDR2 SVGAGI.

The V and J genes are TRBV5-5 and TRBJ2-5; maybe TRBD1 (6 bases). This CDR3 has 16 residues. Between the trimmed V and J ends, which lost 4 bases and 3 bases, there was a span of 19 bases. Looked up from germline, CDR1 is SGHKS and CDR2 is YYEKEE (reference sequence). The CDR3 bases are TGTGCCAGCAGCCTGAAAGAAGGAACAGGGAAAGAGACCCAGTACTTC. Its translation is CASSLKEGTGKETQYF.

The count of this clone is one. J is TRBJ2-1 and V is TRBV5-1, with a possible D match to TRBD2 (6 bases). The CDR3 has 18 residues. Between the trimmed V and J ends, which lost 0 bases and 0 bases, there was a span of 16 bases. Germline V lookup: CDR1 SGHRS, CDR2 YFSETQ. This chain's CDR3 is CASSLVGGKMSSYNEQFF. CDR3 DNA: TGCGCCAGCAGCTTGGTGGGCGGGAAGATGAGCTCCTACAATGAGCAGTTCTTC. Filled out from reference TRBV5-1 and TRBJ2-1, the complete variable domain reads KAGVTQTPRYLIKTRGQQVTLSCSPISGHRSVSWYQQTPGQGLQFLFEYFSETQRNKGNFPGRFSGRQFSNSRSEMNVSTLELGDSALYLCASSLVGGKMSSYNEQFFGPGTRLTVL.

This clone occurred a few times. The chain recombines TRBV18 with TRBJ1-4; perhaps TRBD1 as D (5 bases). CDR3 length: 16 amino acids. The germline V gene has CDR1 KGHSH and CDR2 LQKENI. V was clipped by 3 bases and J by 2 bases, with 13 bases between them. CDR3 bases: TGTGCCAGCTCACCGAGACAGTTTCCTACTAATGAAAAACTGTTTTTT. This gives the protein CASSPRQFPTNEKLFF.